Many counts were recorded for the clone carrying this T cell receptor beta chain. Its target is not known. These data originate in a study of T cells in Graves' hyperthyroidism and ophthalmopathy. J was trimmed by 2 bases and V by 5 bases; bases with no gene match: 8. Germline lookup yields CDR1 MDHEN and CDR2 SYDVKM. CDR3 length: 16 residues. Researchers amplified the TCR beta CDR3 regions from RNA transcripts. HTBI primers were employed in a first-round RT-PCR of the TCR CDR3. TCRdb recomputed calls from the multiplex PCR reads with MiXCR, one row per CDR3 protein. This sample has under 300,000 distinct CDR3 sequences, with roughly 15% found just once. Study results and caveats: In the blood, most expanded thyroid clonotypes above 0.001 appeared as well.

This TCR came from a woman aged 45-59 years with Graves' hyperthyroidism that later progressed to Graves' ophthalmopathy. This chain uses TRBV28 with TRBJ1-5; 8 bases map to TRBD1. The source material was blood. The CDR3 loop is CASSLPTGVGNQPQHF. DNA of the CDR3: TGTGCCAGCAGTCTGCCGACAGGGGTCGGCAATCAGCCCCAGCATTTT.